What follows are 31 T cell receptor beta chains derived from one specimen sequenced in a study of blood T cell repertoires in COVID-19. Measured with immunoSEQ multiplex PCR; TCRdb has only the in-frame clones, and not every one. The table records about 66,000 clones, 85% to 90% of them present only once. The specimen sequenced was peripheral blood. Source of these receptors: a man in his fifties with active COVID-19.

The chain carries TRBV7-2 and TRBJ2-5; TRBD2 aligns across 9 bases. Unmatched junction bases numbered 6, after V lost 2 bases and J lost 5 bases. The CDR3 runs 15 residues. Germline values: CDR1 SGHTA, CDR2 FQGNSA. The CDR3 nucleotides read TGTGCCAGCAGCTTATTAGCGGGAGAGTGGGAGACCCAGTACTTC. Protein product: CASSLLAGEWETQYF. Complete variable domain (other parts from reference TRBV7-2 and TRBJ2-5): GAGVSQSPSNKVTEKGKDVELRCDPISGHTALYWYRQSLGQGLEFLIYFQGNSAPDKSGLPSDRFSAERTGGSVSTLTIQRTQQEDSAVYLCASSLLAGEWETQYFGPGTRLLVL.

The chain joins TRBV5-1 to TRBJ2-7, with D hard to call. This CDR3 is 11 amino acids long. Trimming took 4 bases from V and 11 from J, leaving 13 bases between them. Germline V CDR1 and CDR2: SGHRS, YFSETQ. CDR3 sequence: CASSPYSAKYV. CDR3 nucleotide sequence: TGCGCCAGCAGCCCCTACAGTGCTAAGTACGTC.

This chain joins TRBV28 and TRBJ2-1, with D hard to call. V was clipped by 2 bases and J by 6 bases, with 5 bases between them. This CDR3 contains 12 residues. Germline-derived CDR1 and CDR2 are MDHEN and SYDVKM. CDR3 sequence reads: CASSLSPNEQFF. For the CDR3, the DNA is TGTGCCAGCAGTTTAAGCCCCAATGAGCAGTTCTTC.

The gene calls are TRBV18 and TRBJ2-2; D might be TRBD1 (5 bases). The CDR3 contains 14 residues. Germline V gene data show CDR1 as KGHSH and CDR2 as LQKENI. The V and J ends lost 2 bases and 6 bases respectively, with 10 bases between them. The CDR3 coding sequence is TGTGCCAGCTCACCAGGACAAGAGCCCGGGGAGCTGTTTTTT. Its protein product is CASSPGQEPGELFF. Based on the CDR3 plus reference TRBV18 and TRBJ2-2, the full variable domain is NAGVMQNPRHLVRRRGQEARLRCSPMKGHSHVYWYRQLPEEGLKFMVYLQKENIIDESGMPKERFSAEFPKEGPSILRIQQVVRGDSAAYFCASSPGQEPGELFFGEGSRLTVL.

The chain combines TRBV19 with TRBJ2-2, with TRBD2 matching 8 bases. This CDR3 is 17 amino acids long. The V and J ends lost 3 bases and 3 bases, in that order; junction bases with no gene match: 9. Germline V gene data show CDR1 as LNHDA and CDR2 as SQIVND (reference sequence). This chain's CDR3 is CASSMELLAAHTGELFF. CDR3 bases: TGTGCCAGTAGTATGGAGCTACTAGCGGCCCACACCGGGGAGCTGTTTTTT.

The CDR3 DNA reads as TGCGCCAGCAGCCAGGGACAGACCAGAGATACGCAGTATTTT. Translated, it gives CASSQGQTRDTQYF. The chain recombines TRBV4-1 with TRBJ2-3; the match to TRBD1 covers 7 bases. Trimming cost V 3 bases and J 5 bases; bases outside gene matches: 5. There are 14 residues in the CDR3. Germline CDR1 and CDR2: MGHRA and YSYEKL.

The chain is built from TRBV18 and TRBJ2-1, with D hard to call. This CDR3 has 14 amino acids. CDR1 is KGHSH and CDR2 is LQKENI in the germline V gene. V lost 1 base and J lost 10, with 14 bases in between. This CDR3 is CASSPLADWYEQFF. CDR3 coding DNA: TGTGCCAGCTCACCACTGGCTGACTGGTACGAGCAGTTCTTC.

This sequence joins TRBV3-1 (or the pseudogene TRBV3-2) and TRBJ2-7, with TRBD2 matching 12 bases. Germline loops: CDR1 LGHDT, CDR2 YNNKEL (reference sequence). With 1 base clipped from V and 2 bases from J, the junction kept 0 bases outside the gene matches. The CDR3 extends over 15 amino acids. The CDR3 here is CASSQASGGAYEQYF. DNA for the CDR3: TGTGCCAGCAGCCAAGCTAGCGGGGGGGCCTACGAGCAGTACTTC.

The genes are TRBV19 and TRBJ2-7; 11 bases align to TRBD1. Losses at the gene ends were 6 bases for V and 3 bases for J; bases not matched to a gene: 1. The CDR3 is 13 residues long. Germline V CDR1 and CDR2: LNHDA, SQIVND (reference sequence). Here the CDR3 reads CASRDRGRYEQYF. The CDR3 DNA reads TGTGCCAGTAGGGACAGGGGGCGCTACGAGCAGTACTTC.

CDR3 DNA: TGTGCCAGCTCACCAGGGCGGGACTCGACCTACGAGCAGTACTTC. It encodes CASSPGRDSTYEQYF. The rearrangement uses TRBV18 and TRBJ2-7; D is possibly TRBD2 (6 bases). The CDR3 extends over 15 amino acids. From germline, CDR1 is KGHSH and CDR2 LQKENI. Trimming pared 2 bases from V and 2 bases from J, leaving 13 bases between.

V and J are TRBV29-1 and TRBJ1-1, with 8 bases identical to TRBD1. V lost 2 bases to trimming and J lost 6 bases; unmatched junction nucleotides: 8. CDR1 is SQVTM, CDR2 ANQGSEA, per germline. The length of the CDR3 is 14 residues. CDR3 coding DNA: TGCAGCGTTGAATACTGGACAGGGTACGCTGAAGCTTTCTTT. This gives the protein CSVEYWTGYAEAFF.

CDR3: CASSNSRGSWETQYF. In DNA form, the CDR3 reads TGTGCCAGCAGCAATAGCCGGGGAAGTTGGGAGACCCAGTACTTC. The chain combines TRBV7-2 with TRBJ2-5, with D perhaps TRBD2 (5 bases). V lost 5 bases, J lost 5 bases, and 18 bases lay in between. The length of the CDR3 is 15 residues. Looked up from germline, CDR1 is SGHTA and CDR2 is FQGNSA.

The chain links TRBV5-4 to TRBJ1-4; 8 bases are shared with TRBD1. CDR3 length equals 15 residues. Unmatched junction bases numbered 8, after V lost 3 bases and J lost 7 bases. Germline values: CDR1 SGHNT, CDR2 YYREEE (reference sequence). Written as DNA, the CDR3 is TGTGCCAGCAGCTACGGACAGGGAAGGACTGAAAAACTGTTTTTT. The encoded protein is CASSYGQGRTEKLFF.

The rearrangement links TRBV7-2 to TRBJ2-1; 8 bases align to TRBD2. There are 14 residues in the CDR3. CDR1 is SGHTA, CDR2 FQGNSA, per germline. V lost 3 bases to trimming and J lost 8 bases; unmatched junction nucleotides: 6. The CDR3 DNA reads TGTGCCAGCAGCTTTAGCGGGAAGTGGGATGAGCAGTTCTTC. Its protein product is CASSFSGKWDEQFF.

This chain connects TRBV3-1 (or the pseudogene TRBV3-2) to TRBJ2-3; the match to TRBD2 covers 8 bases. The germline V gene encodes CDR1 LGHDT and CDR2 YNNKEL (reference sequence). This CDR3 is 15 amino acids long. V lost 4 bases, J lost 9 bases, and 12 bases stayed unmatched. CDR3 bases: TGTGCCAGCAGCCCAGTTCGGGGGGGGATTGGGACGCAGTATTTT. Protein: CASSPVRGGIGTQYF.

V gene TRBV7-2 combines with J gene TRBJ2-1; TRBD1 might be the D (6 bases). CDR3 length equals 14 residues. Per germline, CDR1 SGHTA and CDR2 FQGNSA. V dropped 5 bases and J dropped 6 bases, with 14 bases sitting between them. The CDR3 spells CASSRVRGTNEQFF. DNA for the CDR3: TGTGCCAGCAGCCGTGTGAGGGGGACCAATGAGCAGTTCTTC.

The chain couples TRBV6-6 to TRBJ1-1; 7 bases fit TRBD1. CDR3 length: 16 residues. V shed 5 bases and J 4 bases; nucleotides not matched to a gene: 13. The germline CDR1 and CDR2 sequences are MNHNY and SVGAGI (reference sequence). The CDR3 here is CASSPRPRGFGTEAFF. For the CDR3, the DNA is TGTGCCAGCAGTCCTAGGCCCAGGGGGTTTGGCACTGAAGCTTTCTTT.

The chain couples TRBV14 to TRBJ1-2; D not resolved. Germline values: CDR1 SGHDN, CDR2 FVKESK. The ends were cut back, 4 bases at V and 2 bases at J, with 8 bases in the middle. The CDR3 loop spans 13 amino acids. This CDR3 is CASSREQNYGYTF. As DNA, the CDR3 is TGTGCCAGCAGCCGGGAGCAGAACTATGGCTACACCTTC.

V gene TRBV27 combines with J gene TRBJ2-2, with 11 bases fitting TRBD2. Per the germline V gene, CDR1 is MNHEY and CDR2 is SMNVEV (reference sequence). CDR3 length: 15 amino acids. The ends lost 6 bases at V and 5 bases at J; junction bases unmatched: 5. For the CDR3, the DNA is TGTGCCAGCAGACCGGGACTAGCGGAAACCGGGGAGCTGTTTTTT. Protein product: CASRPGLAETGELFF.

Here the CDR3 reads CASSLKGTGVYNEQFF. In DNA form, the CDR3 reads TGTGCCAGCAGCTTAAAAGGGACAGGTGTTTACAATGAGCAGTTCTTC. The genes are TRBV7-2 and TRBJ2-1; 8 nucleotides match TRBD1. V dropped 2 bases and J dropped 4; count of bases not matched to a gene: 7. CDR3 length equals 16 residues. Looked up from germline, CDR1 is SGHTA and CDR2 is FQGNSA.

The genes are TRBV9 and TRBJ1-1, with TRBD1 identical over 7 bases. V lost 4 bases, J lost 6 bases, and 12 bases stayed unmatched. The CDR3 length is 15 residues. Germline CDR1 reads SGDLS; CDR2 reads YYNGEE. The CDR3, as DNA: TGTGCCAGCAGCTCCCGGACAGGATCAGTGGCTGAAGCTTTCTTT. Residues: CASSSRTGSVAEAFF.

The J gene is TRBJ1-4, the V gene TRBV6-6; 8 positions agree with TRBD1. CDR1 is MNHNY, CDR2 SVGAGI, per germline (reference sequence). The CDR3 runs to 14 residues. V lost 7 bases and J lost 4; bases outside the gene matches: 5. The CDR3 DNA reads TGTGCCAGCATCGAAGGACAGGGTAATGAAAAACTGTTTTTT. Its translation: CASIEGQGNEKLFF.

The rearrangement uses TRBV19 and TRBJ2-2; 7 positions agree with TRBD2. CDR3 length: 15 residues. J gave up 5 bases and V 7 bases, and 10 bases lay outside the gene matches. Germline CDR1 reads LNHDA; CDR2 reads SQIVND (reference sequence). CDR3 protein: CASTGSAGNTGELFF. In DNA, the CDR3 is TGTGCCAGTACGGGGTCAGCGGGGAATACCGGGGAGCTGTTTTTT.

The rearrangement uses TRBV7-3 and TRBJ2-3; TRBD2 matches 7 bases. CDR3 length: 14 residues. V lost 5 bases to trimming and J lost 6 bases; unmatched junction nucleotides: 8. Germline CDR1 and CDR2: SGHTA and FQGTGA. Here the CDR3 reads CASSGDYERDTQYF. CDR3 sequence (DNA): TGTGCCAGCAGCGGGGACTACGAGAGGGATACGCAGTATTTT.

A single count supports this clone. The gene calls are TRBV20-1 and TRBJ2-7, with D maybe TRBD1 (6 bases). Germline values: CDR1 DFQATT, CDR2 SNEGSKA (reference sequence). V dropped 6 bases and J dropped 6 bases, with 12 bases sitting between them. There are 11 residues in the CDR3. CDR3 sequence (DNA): TGCAGTGCAGTCGTAGGGGGCGAGCAGTACGTC. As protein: CSAVVGGEQYV.

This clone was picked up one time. CDR3 bases: TGTGCCAGCAGTGAGCCCGGGACACCAAATGAAAAACTGTTTTTT. It codes for CASSEPGTPNEKLFF. This rearrangement joins TRBV6-1 to TRBJ1-4; tentatively, D is TRBD1 (6 bases). Trimming stripped 3 bases from V and 5 bases from J, with 13 bases between. The CDR3 spans 15 residues. Germline CDR1 reads MNHNS; CDR2 reads SASEGT.

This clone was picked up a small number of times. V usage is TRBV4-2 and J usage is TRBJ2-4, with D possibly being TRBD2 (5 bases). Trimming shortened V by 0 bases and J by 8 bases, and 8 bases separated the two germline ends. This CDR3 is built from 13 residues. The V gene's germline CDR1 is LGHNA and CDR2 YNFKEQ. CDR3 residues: CASSQDLEDIQYF. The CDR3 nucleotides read TGTGCCAGCAGCCAAGATCTGGAGGACATTCAGTACTTC.

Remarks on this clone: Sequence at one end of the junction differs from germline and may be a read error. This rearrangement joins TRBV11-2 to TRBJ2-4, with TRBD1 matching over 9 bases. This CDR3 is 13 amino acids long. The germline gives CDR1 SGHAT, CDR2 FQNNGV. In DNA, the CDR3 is TGTGCCAGCAGCTTAGTCCTGGGACAGGGAATACAATTC. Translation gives CASSLVLGQGIQF.

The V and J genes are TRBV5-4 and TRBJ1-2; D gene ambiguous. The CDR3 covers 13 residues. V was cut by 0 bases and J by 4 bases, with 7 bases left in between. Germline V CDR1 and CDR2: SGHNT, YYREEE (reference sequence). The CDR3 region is CASSLGSVYGYTF. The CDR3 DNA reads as TGTGCCAGCAGCTTGGGGTCAGTCTATGGCTACACCTTC.

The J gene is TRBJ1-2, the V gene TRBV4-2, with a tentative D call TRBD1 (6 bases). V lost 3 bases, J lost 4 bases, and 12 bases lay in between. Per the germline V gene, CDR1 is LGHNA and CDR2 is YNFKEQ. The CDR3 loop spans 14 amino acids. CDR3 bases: TGTGCCAGCAGCCAGGTGGACAGCCTCTATGGCTACACCTTC. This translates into CASSQVDSLYGYTF.

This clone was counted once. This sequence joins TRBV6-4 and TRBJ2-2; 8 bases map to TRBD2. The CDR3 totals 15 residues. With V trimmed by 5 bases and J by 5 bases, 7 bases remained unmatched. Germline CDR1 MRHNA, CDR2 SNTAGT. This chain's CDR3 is CASSHGGGSTGELFF. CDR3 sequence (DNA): TGTGCCAGCAGTCACGGGGGGGGATCAACCGGGGAGCTGTTTTTT.